This T cell receptor beta chain was sequenced for a study of PD-1 blockade in classical Hodgkin lymphoma. CDR1 is SGHRS, CDR2 YFSETQ, per germline. The CDR3 runs 16 residues. Trimming cost V 0 bases and J 9 bases; bases outside gene matches: 12. The data were produced by immunoSEQ multiplex PCR, yet TCRdb's version contains in-frame clones alone and is incomplete. The sample lists some 30,000 clones; 80% to 95% were seen once. Study-wide points: TCR diversity in CD4+, not CD8+, cells rose significantly by C4D1. Reports described newly diagnosed patients as having lower baseline TCR diversity than healthy donors. Exclusion removed patients who began nivolumab under 1 year after ASCT.

Turning to this clone: The antigen is undetermined.

Time point: cycle 4 day 1 (C4D1), after five to seven weeks of nivolumab. Each patient's relapse followed autologous stem cell transplantation, and brentuximab vedotin exposure varied. CD4+ T cells were purified from thawed PBMCs by negative selection. The source material was CD4+ T cells from blood, sampled before the fourth cycle of nivolumab. The V gene is TRBV5-1, the J gene TRBJ2-1, with 7 bases that match TRBD1. This sequence originates from a human donor with classical Hodgkin lymphoma. CDR3 sequence reads: CASSLARQDRLGEQFF. The DNA for the CDR3 is TGCGCCAGCAGCTTGGCCCGCCAGGACAGGTTGGGTGAGCAGTTCTTC.